This T cell receptor (beta chain) was captured by sequencing in a study of Ad26.COV2.S vaccination and SARS-CoV-2 variants. As for the study in general: Intramuscularly, Ad26.COV2.S was given either once or twice, 56 days apart. Findings of the study overall: Higher spike-specific TCR breadth was found in vaccine recipients than in placebo recipients.

Data came from immunoSEQ multiplex PCR; TCRdb stores just in-frame clones and leaves some out. In the table there are around 500,000 clones, 70% to 90% of which are singletons. The CDR3 sequence is 14 residues long. Trimming removed 0 bases at V and 1 base at J, with 5 bases between. CDR1 SGHTS and CDR2 YDEGEE come from the germline V gene. Indicated treatment: some 19 received Ad26.COV2.S at low or high dose, single or two shots; a few received placebo; per-sample allocation not given. Specimens were obtained on day 63 following the first vaccine or placebo injection. A remark on this clone: Its target is not known.

The chain recombines TRBV5-8 with TRBJ1-5; no reliable D call. The material sequenced was peripheral blood, taken in a trial of Ad26.COV2.S vaccine versus placebo. The TCR sequence derives from a person between 18 and 65 years old who received the Ad26.COV2.S COVID-19 vaccine or a placebo. CDR3 in amino acids: CASSLEYSNQPQHF. The CDR3 bases are TGTGCCAGCAGCTTGGAGTACAGCAATCAGCCCCAGCATTTT.